Listed below are T cell receptor beta chains from one sample, sequenced in a study of human T cells and chemical hapten exposure. TCRdb redid the calling of the RACE reads with MiXCR, one entry per CDR3 protein. The table has 45,000 to 65,000 distinct CDR3 sequences, more than 8% seen once; the top ten hold about 8.9%. The specimen comprised whole blood, sampled in connection with sensitization to the hapten diphenylcyclopropenone (DPC). Receptor source: a man aged 40-49 years with alopecia areata. Some clones in this sample may be carry-over from other donors' samples. Both conserved end residues are part of each CDR3. The D gene is left open where the match is weak. Size values are once, few and many counts, or a class for expanded clones, and some rows have none.

d_gene: TRBD1; abundance: .; v_gene: TRBV28; j_gene: TRBJ2-7; CDR3nt: TGTGCCAGCAGTTCGCGACAGGGGCTCGGGGAGCAGTACTTC; CDR3aa: CASSSRQGLGEQYF
d_gene: .; abundance: many; v_gene: TRBV7-3; j_gene: TRBJ2-3; CDR3nt: TGTGCCAGCAGCTTACAACCTAGCACAGATACGCAGTATTTT; CDR3aa: CASSLQPSTDTQYF
d_gene: .; abundance: many; v_gene: TRBV12-3/TRBV12-4; j_gene: TRBJ2-6; CDR3nt: TGTGCCAGCAGTTTGGCGGGCTCTGGGGCCAACGTCCTGACTTTC; CDR3aa: CASSLAGSGANVLTF
d_gene: TRBD2; abundance: many; v_gene: TRBV4-3; j_gene: TRBJ2-7; CDR3nt: TGCGCCAGCAGCCAAGGATACGCGGGAGGCTACGAGCAGTACTTC; CDR3aa: CASSQGYAGGYEQYF
d_gene: .; abundance: few; v_gene: TRBV27; j_gene: TRBJ1-1; CDR3nt: TGTGCCAGCAGTCACCGGAAGGAAATCCCTGAAGCTTTCTTT; CDR3aa: CASSHRKEIPEAFF
d_gene: .; abundance: many; v_gene: TRBV7-6; j_gene: TRBJ2-3; CDR3nt: TGTGCCAGCAGCTTAAGGACGCTGGCCGGGACGCAGTATTTT; CDR3aa: CASSLRTLAGTQYF
d_gene: TRBD2; abundance: many; v_gene: TRBV5-4; j_gene: TRBJ2-5; CDR3nt: TGTGCCAGCAGCTCACTAGCGGCCCAAGAGACCCAGTACTTC; CDR3aa: CASSSLAAQETQYF
d_gene: TRBD2; abundance: .; v_gene: TRBV10-3; j_gene: TRBJ2-7; CDR3nt: TGTGCCATCAGTTCTCTGGGACTAAACCTACTGACCGAGCAGTACTTC; CDR3aa: CAISSLGLNLLTEQYF
d_gene: TRBD2; abundance: .; v_gene: TRBV7-9; j_gene: TRBJ2-5; CDR3nt: TGTGCCAGCAGCTTAAGCGGGGTCCAAGAGACCCAGTACTTC; CDR3aa: CASSLSGVQETQYF
d_gene: TRBD2; abundance: .; v_gene: TRBV20-1; j_gene: TRBJ2-3; CDR3nt: TGCAGTGCTAGACCACTAGCGTTAGATACGCAGTATTTT; CDR3aa: CSARPLALDTQYF
d_gene: TRBD1; abundance: many; v_gene: TRBV6-2/TRBV6-3; j_gene: TRBJ2-1; CDR3nt: TGTGCCAGCAGTTACTCGATGGGGCAGGGGGTCTACAATGAGCAGTTCTTC; CDR3aa: CASSYSMGQGVYNEQFF
d_gene: .; abundance: few; v_gene: TRBV28; j_gene: TRBJ2-3; CDR3nt: TGTGCCAGCACCCGACAGGGCACAGATACGCAGTATTTT; CDR3aa: CASTRQGTDTQYF
d_gene: .; abundance: .; v_gene: TRBV20-1; j_gene: TRBJ2-3; CDR3nt: TGCAGTGCTAGATTCCGGGGGATAGATACGCAGTATTTT; CDR3aa: CSARFRGIDTQYF
d_gene: TRBD1; abundance: .; v_gene: TRBV9; j_gene: TRBJ2-1; CDR3nt: TGTGCCAGCAGACAGGGACAGGGAGAGGACAATGAGCAGTTCTTC; CDR3aa: CASRQGQGEDNEQFF
d_gene: TRBD2; abundance: few; v_gene: TRBV7-7; j_gene: TRBJ2-5; CDR3nt: TGTGCCAGCAGCTCGGCCGGGGGGGTTCAAGAGACCCAGTACTTC; CDR3aa: CASSSAGGVQETQYF
d_gene: .; abundance: many; v_gene: TRBV6-6; j_gene: TRBJ2-1; CDR3nt: TGTGCCAGCAGTTACGGGGGGACGAGGGGCAACAATGAGCAGTTCTTC; CDR3aa: CASSYGGTRGNNEQFF
d_gene: .; abundance: many; v_gene: TRBV3-1; j_gene: TRBJ1-5; CDR3nt: TGTGCCAGCAGCCAAGCTGGGGTCAATCAGCCCCAGCATTTT; CDR3aa: CASSQAGVNQPQHF
d_gene: .; abundance: few; v_gene: TRBV9; j_gene: TRBJ2-7; CDR3nt: TGTGCCAGCAGCGTAGCGGGGGATAGGTCCTACGAGCAGTACTTC; CDR3aa: CASSVAGDRSYEQYF
d_gene: .; abundance: .; v_gene: TRBV28; j_gene: TRBJ1-4; CDR3nt: TGTGCCAGCGCGGACAGACCTAATGAAAAACTGTTTTTT; CDR3aa: CASADRPNEKLFF
d_gene: TRBD2; abundance: .; v_gene: TRBV20-1; j_gene: TRBJ2-2; CDR3nt: TGCAGTGCTAGAGATCAGGGGACTAGCGGGAGGTGGGTGGACACCGGGGAGCTGTTTTTT; CDR3aa: CSARDQGTSGRWVDTGELFF
d_gene: TRBD2; abundance: .; v_gene: TRBV9; j_gene: TRBJ2-7; CDR3nt: TGTGCCAGCAGCCCAGGGACTAGCGACCACGAGCAGTACTTC; CDR3aa: CASSPGTSDHEQYF
d_gene: .; abundance: many; v_gene: TRBV28; j_gene: TRBJ1-5; CDR3nt: TGTGCCAGCAGTGTGGGGGGCAATCAGCCCCAGCATTTT; CDR3aa: CASSVGGNQPQHF
d_gene: .; abundance: .; v_gene: TRBV7-2; j_gene: TRBJ1-2; CDR3nt: TGTGCCAGCAGATGGAAAGATGGCTACACCTTC; CDR3aa: CASRWKDGYTF
d_gene: .; abundance: many; v_gene: TRBV3-1; j_gene: TRBJ1-1; CDR3nt: TGTGCCAGCAGCCATCAGGGATCGAACACTGAAGCTTTCTTT; CDR3aa: CASSHQGSNTEAFF